This T cell receptor beta chain was sequenced for a study of regulatory T cells in long-lasting Graves disease. Relying on iRepertoire HTBI primers and Arm-PCR of CDR3 regions, the team built TCR beta libraries. TCRdb re-analysed the multiplex PCR reads in MiXCR, keeping a single row per CDR3 protein. The table has 450,000 to 600,000 distinct CDR3 sequences, roughly 14% seen once. General observations from the study: Among samples with persistent disease, TRBV28, TRBJ1-2 and TRBJ2-5 were favored. In persistent patients, shared public clonotypes (2,741) outnumbered those in new patients (roughly 1,000).

This clonotype was observed many times. The antigen is unknown. Germline V gives CDR1 MNHEY, CDR2 SMNVEV (reference sequence). The trim removed 6 bases at V and 7 bases at J, leaving 13 bases unmatched. CDR3 length: 15 amino acids. Time point defined: newly diagnosed GD, antithyroid drugs for less than 3 months. The TCR library used RNA extracted from PBMCs. The data also belong to a second study, concerning T cells in Graves' hyperthyroidism and ophthalmopathy. From that paper: In the blood, most expanded thyroid clonotypes above 0.001 appeared as well.

The TCR originated in a man aged 25-45 years with Graves disease. The sample here was peripheral blood mononuclear cells (PBMCs), taken at new diagnosis, from a patient treated with antithyroid drugs. The genes are TRBV27 and TRBJ1-2, with 8 bases fitting TRBD1. The CDR3 loop is CASSRGDRRAAGYTF. The DNA of the CDR3 is TGTGCCAGCAGCCGGGGGGACAGGAGGGCCGCTGGCTACACCTTC.